In its sample, the clone carrying this T cell receptor beta chain was seen many times. Its matching antigen is unknown. Molecules of cDNA were individually given unique molecular identifiers that were attached to them. TCRdb re-analysed the 5' RACE reads in MiXCR, keeping a single row per CDR3 protein. Of roughly 110,000 distinct CDR3 sequences listed, around 10% are singletons. The data stem from a study of early T cells in non-severe SARS-CoV-2 infection. Background on the study: Chains from this unsorted whole-blood bulk RNA could not be paired.

Study-level results: VDJdb matching skewed toward anti-spike CD8 responses, missing private and CD4 specificities.

The length of the CDR3 is 13 residues. Trimming pared 0 bases from V and 5 bases from J, leaving 7 bases between. Germline V CDR1 and CDR2: MGHRA, YSYEKL. Sequenced input: whole blood. The rearrangement joins TRBV4-1 to TRBJ1-1; D gene uncertain. This receptor was identified in an adult who was a healthcare worker with PCR-confirmed SARS-CoV-2 infection or an uninfected control (not recorded which). CDR3 protein: CASSQDRETEAFF. In DNA form, the CDR3 reads TGCGCCAGCAGCCAAGATCGGGAGACTGAAGCTTTCTTT.